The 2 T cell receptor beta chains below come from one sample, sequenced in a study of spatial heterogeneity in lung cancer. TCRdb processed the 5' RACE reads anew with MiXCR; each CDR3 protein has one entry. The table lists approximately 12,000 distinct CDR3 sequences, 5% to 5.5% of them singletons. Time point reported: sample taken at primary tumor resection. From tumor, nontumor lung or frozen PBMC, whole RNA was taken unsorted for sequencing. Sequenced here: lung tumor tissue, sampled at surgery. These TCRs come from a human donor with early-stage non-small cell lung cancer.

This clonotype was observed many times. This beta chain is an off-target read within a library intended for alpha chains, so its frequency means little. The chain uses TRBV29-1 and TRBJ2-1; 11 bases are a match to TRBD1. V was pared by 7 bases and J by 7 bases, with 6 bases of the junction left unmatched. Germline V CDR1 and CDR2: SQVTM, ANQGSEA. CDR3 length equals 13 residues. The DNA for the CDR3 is TGCAGCGCCGGGACAGGGGGTGAGAATGAGCAGTTCTTC. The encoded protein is CSAGTGGENEQFF.

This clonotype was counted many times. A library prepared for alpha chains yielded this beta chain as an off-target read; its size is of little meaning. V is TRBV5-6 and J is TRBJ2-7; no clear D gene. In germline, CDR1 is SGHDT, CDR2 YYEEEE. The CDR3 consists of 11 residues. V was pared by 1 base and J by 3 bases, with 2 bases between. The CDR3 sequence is CASSLHYEQYV. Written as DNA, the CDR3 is TGTGCCAGCAGCTTGCACTACGAGCAGTACGTC.